Given below is one T cell receptor (beta chain) in context. Using immunoSEQ multiplex PCR, the repertoire was profiled, and TCRdb retains in-frame clones only, with some absent. The table includes 9,500 to 14,000 clones, roughly 80% detected once. The data are from a study of preoperative IRX-2 immunotherapy in early breast cancer. In germline, CDR1 is MNHGY, CDR2 SAAAGT. Germline trimming cut 4 bases from V and 7 bases from J; bases unmatched to any gene: 12. The CDR3 runs 16 residues. As for treatment: preoperative locoregional IRX-2 cytokine immunotherapy. This phase Ib study tested locoregional IRX-2 cytokine immunotherapy given before surgery.

The source of this sequence is a human donor with breast cancer. This specimen consisted of lymph node tissue, obtained before IRX-2 immunotherapy. V gene TRBV6-8 combines with J gene TRBJ2-1, with TRBD1 identical over 8 bases. The CDR3 nucleotides are TGTGCCAGCAGTTTGTCCCGACAGGGGAGAGTGAATGAGCAGTTCTTC. Translating it yields CASSLSRQGRVNEQFF.